Each of the 21 T cell receptor beta chains below was sequenced from the same sample in a study of T-cell memory formation after mild COVID-19. Each CDR3 protein is one row after TCRdb ran MiXCR on the 5' RACE reads. Of under 550,000 distinct CDR3 sequences in the sample, 15% to 20% were seen once. Specimen: PBMCs or a T cell subset sorted from them (not recorded which). These receptors came from an adult woman who had mild COVID-19 (a few samples of this study predate the infection). Cell type and time point are not known.

This clonotype was detected many times. The J gene is TRBJ2-1, the V gene TRBV9, with 9 bases matching TRBD2. V lost 2 bases and J lost 0; bases outside the gene matches: 3. Germline CDR1 SGDLS, CDR2 YYNGEE. CDR3 length: 16 residues. For the CDR3, the DNA is TGTGCCAGCAGCGTTCGTAGCGGGAGCTCCTACAATGAGCAGTTCTTC. Its translation is CASSVRSGSSYNEQFF.

The chain joins TRBV11-2 to TRBJ2-3; D gene unclear. The V gene's germline CDR1 is SGHAT and CDR2 FQNNGV. V was shortened by 5 bases and J by 2 bases, with 11 bases between the two germline ends. CDR3 length: 14 amino acids. The CDR3 region has the DNA TGTGCCAGCAGCCTGTGGGTTCTCACAGATACGCAGTATTTT. Encoded protein: CASSLWVLTDTQYF.

This sequence joins TRBV18 and TRBJ2-7; D is possibly TRBD1 (6 bases). Germline CDR1 and CDR2: KGHSH and LQKENI. CDR3 length: 17 residues. The V and J ends lost 6 bases and 2 bases respectively, with 23 bases between them. The CDR3 here is CASSTFEKQGLAYEQYF. In DNA form, the CDR3 reads TGTGCCAGCTCCACCTTCGAAAAACAGGGCCTCGCCTACGAGCAGTACTTC.

V usage is TRBV9 and J usage is TRBJ1-2; D is unresolved. CDR1 SGDLS and CDR2 YYNGEE come from the germline V gene. This CDR3 region has 15 residues. V lost 3 bases to trimming and J lost 6 bases, with 18 bases between them. The CDR3 DNA sequence: TGTGCCAGCAGCGACTCCTCTAACCCGGTTCATGGCTACACCTTC. Translation gives CASSDSSNPVHGYTF.

V usage is TRBV12-3 or TRBV12-4 and J usage is TRBJ1-2; 8 nucleotides match TRBD1. The CDR3 totals 15 residues. After removal of 5 bases from V and 5 bases from J, the junction contained 10 bases not matched to a gene. CDR3: CASSPTDRVPYGYTF. Here the CDR3 DNA reads TGTGCCAGCAGTCCCACGGACAGGGTCCCGTATGGCTACACCTTC.

This chain connects TRBV7-9 to TRBJ2-7; D is uncertain. Trimming cost V 7 bases and J 4 bases, with 8 bases left between them. The CDR3 length is 11 residues. Germline-derived CDR1 and CDR2 are SEHNR and FQNEAQ (reference sequence). The CDR3 nucleotides read TGTGCCAGCACCTCTGGGTACGAGCAGTACTTC. Translating gives CASTSGYEQYF.

This clonotype has just a few counts. This rearrangement joins TRBV11-2 to TRBJ2-3; 7 bases are a match to TRBD2. V trimming: 2 bases; J trimming: 5 bases; junction bases outside the gene matches: 22. From germline, CDR1 is SGHAT and CDR2 FQNNGV. The CDR3 loop spans 20 amino acids. The CDR3: CASSLWASASGPTAVDTQYF. The CDR3 DNA reads TGTGCCAGCAGCTTATGGGCCTCGGCTAGCGGACCTACAGCCGTAGATACGCAGTATTTT.

This chain connects TRBV20-1 to TRBJ2-3; 7 positions match TRBD2. After removal of 7 bases from V and 6 bases from J, the junction contained 4 bases not matched to a gene. This CDR3 spans 11 amino acids. From germline, CDR1 is DFQATT and CDR2 SNEGSKA (reference sequence). The chain's CDR3 is CSVARGDTQYF. The CDR3 coding sequence is TGCAGTGTCGCGCGGGGGGATACGCAGTATTTT.

The chain couples TRBV27 to TRBJ1-1, with unresolved D. V lost 2 bases, J lost 1 base, and 8 bases lay in between. Germline CDR1 is MNHEY and CDR2 is SMNVEV (reference sequence). This CDR3 is 14 amino acids long. The CDR3 coding sequence is TGTGCCAGCAGTTTAGGTTGGGGGAACACTGAAGCTTTCTTT. It is translated as CASSLGWGNTEAFF.

The J gene is TRBJ1-5, the V gene TRBV7-2, with D perhaps matching TRBD1 (5 bases). This CDR3 is built from 16 residues. Between the trimmed V and J ends, which lost 5 bases and 2 bases, there was a span of 16 bases. From germline, CDR1 is SGHTA and CDR2 FQGNSA. The CDR3: CASSGGTAGGNQPQHF. CDR3 nucleotides: TGTGCCAGCAGCGGAGGGACGGCCGGCGGCAATCAGCCCCAGCATTTT.

This clonotype was seen a handful of times. The chain carries TRBV3-1 and TRBJ1-6, with D perhaps matching TRBD1 (5 bases). V dropped 1 base and J dropped 16 bases, with 14 bases sitting between them. In germline, CDR1 is LGHDT, CDR2 YNNKEL (reference sequence). This CDR3 contains 13 residues. The CDR3 nucleotides are TGTGCCAGCAGCCAAGGAAGCCAGGGTCCTCTCCACTTT. Amino acid sequence: CASSQGSQGPLHF.

The chain recombines TRBV4-1 with TRBJ2-3; D perhaps matches TRBD1 (5 bases). V lost 4 bases and J 6 bases, leaving 11 bases between the germline ends. The V gene's germline CDR1 is MGHRA and CDR2 YSYEKL. The CDR3 is 13 residues long. This chain's CDR3 is CASSPVGLDTQYF. DNA for the CDR3: TGCGCCAGCAGCCCAGTGGGGCTGGATACGCAGTATTTT.

The V and J genes are TRBV4-1 and TRBJ2-2; D gene unclear. In germline, CDR1 is MGHRA, CDR2 YSYEKL. The CDR3 covers 20 residues. The V end was cut by 4 bases, the J end by 0 bases, with 24 bases between. In DNA form, the CDR3 reads TGCGCCAGCAGCCGATACCTTATAGGGCCTACTCACTCGAACACCGGGGAGCTGTTTTTT. Amino acid sequence: CASSRYLIGPTHSNTGELFF.

The J gene is TRBJ2-1, the V gene TRBV4-1; possibly TRBD1 for D (5 bases). This CDR3 is 12 amino acids long. From germline, CDR1 is MGHRA and CDR2 YSYEKL. The V end was cut by 0 bases, the J end by 13 bases, with 10 bases between. The DNA of the CDR3 is TGCGCCAGCAGCCAAGATGGGGCGGTACAGTTCTTC. Protein: CASSQDGAVQFF.

This clonotype was picked up many times. This chain uses TRBV7-9 with TRBJ1-1; the D is unclear. The CDR3 runs 15 residues. Germline V gene data show CDR1 as SEHNR and CDR2 as FQNEAQ (reference sequence). Trimming pared 2 bases from V and 1 base from J, leaving 11 bases between. CDR3 nucleotide sequence: TGTGCCAGCAGCTTACTTTTTGTTAGGAACACTGAAGCTTTCTTT. Translating gives CASSLLFVRNTEAFF.

Only a few counts were recorded for this clonotype. The chain combines TRBV29-1 with TRBJ2-3; D gene unclear. Germline V gene sequence: CDR1 SQVTM, CDR2 ANQGSEA. The CDR3 runs 13 residues. Between the trimmed V and J ends, which lost 7 bases and 2 bases, there was a span of 13 bases. The CDR3 sequence is CSAEWMHTDTQYF. The CDR3 DNA sequence: TGCAGCGCCGAATGGATGCACACAGATACGCAGTATTTT.

This clonotype has just a few counts. The chain joins TRBV7-2 to TRBJ2-5; D is undetermined. From germline, CDR1 is SGHTA and CDR2 FQGNSA. The CDR3 is 13 amino acids. With 3 bases removed from V and 4 bases from J, the gap between germline ends came to 9 bases. CDR3 in amino acids: CASSFGVVETQYF. The CDR3 DNA follows: TGTGCCAGCAGCTTTGGGGTGGTAGAGACCCAGTACTTC.

The chain joins TRBV12-3 or TRBV12-4 to TRBJ2-3; TRBD2 might be the D (5 bases). The V gene lost 2 bases and the J gene lost 1 base, with 19 bases spanning the gap. The CDR3 runs 18 residues. The CDR3 is CASSLPPTSNPGTDTQYF. The CDR3 DNA is TGTGCCAGCAGTTTACCCCCAACTAGTAATCCGGGCACAGATACGCAGTATTTT.

The chain couples TRBV6-2 or TRBV6-3 to TRBJ1-5, with D tentatively TRBD1 (6 bases). V lost 3 bases to trimming and J lost 0 bases, with 21 bases between them. This CDR3 comprises 19 residues. Germline values: CDR1 MNHEY, CDR2 SVGEGT. CDR3 loop: CASSYMGSTGLYSNQPQHF. In DNA form, the CDR3 reads TGTGCCAGCAGTTATATGGGCTCGACAGGCCTCTATAGCAATCAGCCCCAGCATTTT.

A few counts support this clonotype. V usage is TRBV11-2 and J usage is TRBJ2-1; D might be TRBD2 (5 bases). Germline CDR1 and CDR2: SGHAT and FQNNGV. The CDR3 is 16 residues long. V was pared by 5 bases and J by 0 bases, with 14 bases between. CDR3 in DNA: TGTGCCAGCAGCATCAACGGGATGAGCTCCTACAATGAGCAGTTCTTC. Amino acids: CASSINGMSSYNEQFF.

The CDR3 protein is CASSFSAGRYNEQFF. CDR3 bases: TGCGCCAGCAGCTTTTCGGCGGGGAGATACAATGAGCAGTTCTTC. This sequence joins TRBV5-1 and TRBJ2-1; D might be TRBD2 (6 bases). V lost 2 bases, J lost 4 bases, and 13 bases lay in between. Germline lookup yields CDR1 SGHRS and CDR2 YFSETQ. CDR3 length: 15 residues.